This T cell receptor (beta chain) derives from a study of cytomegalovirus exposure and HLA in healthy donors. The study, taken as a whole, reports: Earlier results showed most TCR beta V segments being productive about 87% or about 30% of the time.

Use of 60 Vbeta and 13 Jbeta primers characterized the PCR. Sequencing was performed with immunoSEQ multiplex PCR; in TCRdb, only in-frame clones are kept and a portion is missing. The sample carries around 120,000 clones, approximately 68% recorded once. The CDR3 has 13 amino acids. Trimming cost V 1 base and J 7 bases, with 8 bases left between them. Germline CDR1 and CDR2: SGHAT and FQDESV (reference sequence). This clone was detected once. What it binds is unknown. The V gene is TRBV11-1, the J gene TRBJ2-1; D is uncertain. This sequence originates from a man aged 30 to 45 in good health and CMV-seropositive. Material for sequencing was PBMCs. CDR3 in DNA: TGTGCCAGCAGCTTAGGGTGGGCGAATGAGCAGTTCTTC. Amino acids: CASSLGWANEQFF.